Following are 4 T cell receptor beta chains from one sample sequenced in a study of Ad26.COV2.S vaccination and SARS-CoV-2 variants. TCRdb's copy holds only in-frame clones and misses some; the assay was immunoSEQ multiplex PCR. The sample carries 300,000 to 450,000 clones, about 90% recorded once. The sequencing used peripheral blood, collected after recovery from COVID-19. The receptor source for this set is a human donor who had recovered from COVID-19.

The chain has TRBV6-5 and TRBJ1-2; perhaps TRBD1 as D (5 bases). The V and J ends lost 4 bases and 8 bases respectively, with 17 bases between them. The germline V gene encodes CDR1 MNHEY and CDR2 SVGAGI. This CDR3 is built from 14 residues. The CDR3 coding sequence is TGTGCCAGCAGTTTGCGGGACCCCTCAGGAGGCTACACCTTC. This translates into CASSLRDPSGGYTF.

Comment on this clone: The sample holds other DNA sequences that translate to the same CDR3. The genes are TRBV18 and TRBJ1-1; D uncertain. Per germline, CDR1 KGHSH and CDR2 LQKENI. V shed 1 base and J shed 3 bases, with 6 bases lying between them. This CDR3 spans 13 amino acids. In nucleotides, the CDR3 is TGTGCCAGCTCACCACAGGTGGACACTGAAGCTTTCTTT. This codes for CASSPQVDTEAFF.

The chain joins TRBV29-1 to TRBJ2-4; 10 positions agree with TRBD1. V lost 5 bases, J lost 9 bases, and 7 bases stayed unmatched. This CDR3 region has 13 residues. Germline V gene sequence: CDR1 SQVTM, CDR2 ANQGSEA. CDR3 DNA: TGCAGCGTTCCTTCCCGGGACAGGGGCATTCAGTACTTC. This sequence encodes CSVPSRDRGIQYF.

As concerns this clone: One end of the junction varies from germline; a read error may be responsible. Other nucleotide sequences in the sample specify the same CDR3. The chain has TRBV2 and TRBJ1-5, with D possibly matching TRBD1 (5 bases). The CDR3 is 14 amino acids. Germline CDR1 SNHLY, CDR2 FYNNEI. This CDR3 is CASAPRTSNHPQHF. The CDR3 nucleotides read TGTGCCAGCGCACCCCGGACAAGCAATCATCCCCAGCATTTT. Full variable domain (remainder filled in from reference TRBV2 and TRBJ1-5): EPEVTQTPSHQVTQMGQEVILRCVPISNHLYFYWYRQILGQKVEFLVSFYNNEISEKSEIFDDQFSVERPDGSNFTLKIRSTKLEDSAMYFCASAPRTSNHPQHFGDGTRLSIL.